The 32 T cell receptor beta chains given below trace back to one sample, sequenced in a study of T cell responses to AZD1222 COVID-19 vaccine. Sequencing used immunoSEQ multiplex PCR; TCRdb keeps in-frame clones, though not all of them. The sample yields some 150,000 clones, 70% to 90% seen once. The sequenced sample was peripheral blood, obtained on day 0 of AZD1222 vaccination. The receptor set was obtained from an adult in good health.

This chain connects TRBV5-6 to TRBJ2-1; 13 bases map to TRBD2. Trimming at V came to 4 bases and at J to 4 bases, leaving 5 bases not matched to a gene. The length of the CDR3 is 16 residues. Germline-derived CDR1 and CDR2 are SGHDT and YYEEEE. CDR3: CASSRGLAGLYNEQFF. In nucleotides, the CDR3 is TGTGCCAGCAGCCGGGGACTAGCGGGACTTTACAATGAGCAGTTCTTC.

The chain links TRBV9 to TRBJ2-3; D is ambiguous. The CDR3 contains 16 residues. V was cut by 0 bases and J by 2 bases, with 13 bases left in between. The germline CDR1 and CDR2 sequences are SGDLS and YYNGEE. CDR3 amino acids: CASSVEARLPTDTQYF. CDR3 in DNA: TGTGCCAGCAGCGTAGAGGCCCGGTTACCCACAGATACGCAGTATTTT.

This chain links TRBV28 with TRBJ1-2; D call uncertain. The CDR3 is made up of 15 amino acids. V lost 1 base and J lost 2, with 11 bases in between. Germline lookup yields CDR1 MDHEN and CDR2 SYDVKM. Here the CDR3 reads CASSLLRKPNYGYTF. CDR3 coding DNA: TGTGCCAGCAGTTTATTACGGAAGCCCAACTATGGCTACACCTTC.

As to this clone: Different DNA sequences within this sample yield the same CDR3. The chain recombines TRBV19 with TRBJ2-3; no clear D. Germline assignment: CDR1 LNHDA and CDR2 SQIVND (reference sequence). The CDR3 contains 13 residues. The V gene lost 3 bases and the J gene lost 2 bases, with 6 bases spanning the gap. The CDR3 region has the DNA TGTGCCAGTAGTATTAGGGACACAGATACGCAGTATTTT. Translation: CASSIRDTDTQYF.

This chain connects TRBV6-5 to TRBJ2-2, with 14 bases lining up with TRBD2. Looked up from germline, CDR1 is MNHEY and CDR2 is SVGAGI. V lost 8 bases, J lost 8 bases, and 4 bases stayed unmatched. This CDR3 contains 14 residues. This chain's CDR3 is CASGGTSGRGELFF. The CDR3 bases are TGTGCCAGCGGAGGGACTAGCGGGAGAGGGGAGCTGTTTTTT.

The rearrangement uses TRBV9 and TRBJ1-6, with D possibly TRBD1 on 5 matching bases. Germline values: CDR1 SGDLS, CDR2 YYNGEE. Trimming left V 2 bases short and J 9 bases short, with 12 bases between. CDR3 size: 14 residues. The CDR3 DNA reads as TGTGCCAGCAGCGTGACTTCCGGGGGTTCACCCCTCCACTTT. This sequence encodes CASSVTSGGSPLHF.

J is TRBJ2-2 and V is TRBV7-3; D gene unclear. The CDR3 covers 11 residues. Germline V gene sequence: CDR1 SGHTA, CDR2 FQGTGA. The V gene lost 8 bases and the J gene lost 7 bases, with 8 bases spanning the gap. The CDR3 sequence: CASGVRGELFF. The CDR3 DNA is TGTGCCAGCGGAGTCCGCGGGGAGCTGTTTTTT.

This sequence joins TRBV5-8 and TRBJ1-5; D ambiguous. The CDR3 loop spans 14 amino acids. Germline-derived CDR1 and CDR2 are SGHTS and YDEGEE. The germline V and J ends were trimmed by 1 base and 5 bases, with 10 bases remaining between them. The CDR3 is CASSLKGIDQPQHF. The CDR3 nucleotides are TGTGCCAGCAGCTTGAAAGGGATTGATCAGCCCCAGCATTTT.

This chain uses TRBV7-6 with TRBJ1-1, with D possibly TRBD1 on 5 matching bases. CDR1 is SGHVS, CDR2 FNYEAQ, per germline. Trimming left V 5 bases short and J 3 bases short, with 16 bases between. The CDR3 sequence is 15 residues long. The CDR3 region has the DNA TGTGCCAGCAGCCGTAGGGACCGCGAGGACACTGAAGCTTTCTTT. It translates to CASSRRDREDTEAFF.

This clone appeared a few times. The CDR3 spells CASSGDLRVGGYTF. Here the CDR3 DNA reads TGTGCCAGCAGCGGGGACCTACGAGTGGGTGGCTACACCTTC. The V call is TRBV11-2, the J call TRBJ1-2, with a tentative D call TRBD1 (5 bases). The CDR3 loop spans 14 amino acids. From germline, CDR1 is SGHAT and CDR2 FQNNGV. V gave up 5 bases and J gave up 7 bases, with 17 bases separating them.

V is TRBV2 and J is TRBJ2-4; D might be TRBD1 (7 bases). Trimming left V 7 bases short and J 6 bases short, with 16 bases between. The germline V gene has CDR1 SNHLY and CDR2 FYNNEI. The CDR3 extends over 14 amino acids. The CDR3 DNA reads TGTGCCAGCACGAGGGGGCAGGGGGGAAACATTCAGTACTTC. Amino acids: CASTRGQGGNIQYF. Complete variable domain (other parts from reference TRBV2 and TRBJ2-4): EPEVTQTPSHQVTQMGQEVILRCVPISNHLYFYWYRQILGQKVEFLVSFYNNEISEKSEIFDDQFSVERPDGSNFTLKIRSTKLEDSAMYFCASTRGQGGNIQYFGAGTRLSVL.

V usage is TRBV4-1 and J usage is TRBJ1-2, with 9 bases aligning to TRBD1. The CDR3 runs 14 residues. Trimming took 1 base from V and 8 from J; bases not matched to a gene: 5. Looked up from germline, CDR1 is MGHRA and CDR2 is YSYEKL. CDR3 in DNA: TGCGCCAGCAGCCAAGTAGGACAGGGGAGCGGCTACACCTTC. Protein product: CASSQVGQGSGYTF.

This rearrangement joins TRBV5-1 to TRBJ1-2; D is unresolved. Germline V gene data show CDR1 as SGHRS and CDR2 as YFSETQ. Trimming pared 3 bases from V and 8 bases from J, leaving 11 bases between. This CDR3 contains 12 residues. For the CDR3, the DNA is TGCGCCAGCAGCTCGCACTTCGGGGGCTACACCTTC. The encoded protein is CASSSHFGGYTF.

The rearrangement links TRBV9 to TRBJ2-1; TRBD2 agrees at 9 bases. This CDR3 is 17 amino acids long. The germline V gene encodes CDR1 SGDLS and CDR2 YYNGEE. V was pared by 0 bases and J by 4 bases, with 8 bases of the junction left unmatched. The chain's CDR3 is CASSVEPGLAGYNEQFF. The CDR3 nucleotides are TGTGCCAGCAGCGTAGAGCCGGGACTAGCCGGTTACAATGAGCAGTTCTTC.

V gene TRBV5-1 combines with J gene TRBJ2-7; no reliable D call. CDR3 length: 10 amino acids. Trimming shortened V by 5 bases and J by 3 bases, and 3 bases separated the two germline ends. Germline CDR1 is SGHRS and CDR2 is YFSETQ. CDR3 amino acids: CASRNYEQYF. As DNA, the CDR3 is TGCGCCAGCAGAAACTACGAGCAGTACTTC.

This clone appeared a single time. This sequence joins TRBV27 and TRBJ2-1, with 11 bases matching TRBD2. Germline CDR1 reads MNHEY; CDR2 reads SMNVEV (reference sequence). V dropped 4 bases and J dropped 0; count of bases not matched to a gene: 5. The CDR3 consists of 17 residues. CDR3 sequence reads: CASSSTSGGTSYNEQFF. CDR3 DNA: TGTGCCAGCAGTTCCACTAGCGGGGGCACCTCCTACAATGAGCAGTTCTTC.

The chain has TRBV5-1 and TRBJ1-2, with TRBD1 matching 12 bases. With 3 bases clipped from V and 8 bases from J, the junction kept 8 bases outside the gene matches. The CDR3 consists of 15 residues. From germline, CDR1 is SGHRS and CDR2 YFSETQ. The CDR3 spells CASSSGGTGGEGYTF. CDR3 nucleotide sequence: TGCGCCAGCAGCTCCGGAGGGACAGGGGGCGAGGGCTACACCTTC.

The chain employs TRBV6-5 and TRBJ2-7; a possible D gene is TRBD2 (5 bases). The CDR3 loop spans 13 amino acids. The V end lost 6 bases, the J end lost 1 base, and 10 bases lay between the germline ends. Germline V gene lookup returns CDR1 MNHEY and CDR2 SVGAGI. In DNA form, the CDR3 reads TGTGCCAGCAGGATTCCGGGATCCTACGAGCAGTACTTC. Translating it yields CASRIPGSYEQYF.

The chain has TRBV29-1 and TRBJ2-1; D is unclear. V lost 3 bases and J 4 bases, leaving 13 bases between the germline ends. Germline values: CDR1 SQVTM, CDR2 ANQGSEA. The CDR3 loop spans 14 amino acids. The CDR3 sequence is CSVEQAAGYNEQFF. In nucleotides, the CDR3 is TGCAGCGTTGAGCAGGCTGCCGGTTACAATGAGCAGTTCTTC.

The V call is TRBV5-5, the J call TRBJ1-2; 10 positions match TRBD1. J lost 6 bases, V lost 3 bases, and 8 bases had no gene match. The V gene's germline CDR1 is SGHKS and CDR2 YYEKEE (reference sequence). The CDR3 consists of 15 residues. CDR3 sequence (DNA): TGTGCCAGCAGCTCGACTCCGACAGGGGGCAATGGCTACACCTTC. It translates to CASSSTPTGGNGYTF.

The chain joins TRBV12-5 to TRBJ2-1, with 12 bases lining up with TRBD2. The CDR3 totals 16 residues. J lost 2 bases, V lost 6 bases, and 5 bases had no gene match. Germline V gene lookup returns CDR1 LGHNT and CDR2 FRNRAP. The CDR3 loop is CASGLRTSGTYNEQFF. Written as DNA, the CDR3 is TGTGCTAGTGGACTTCGGACTAGCGGGACCTACAATGAGCAGTTCTTC. Full variable domain (remainder filled in from reference TRBV12-5 and TRBJ2-1): DARVTQTPRHKVTEMGQEVTMRCQPILGHNTVFWYRQTMMQGLELLAYFRNRAPLDDSGMPKDRFSAEMPDATLATLKIQPSEPRDSAVYFCASGLRTSGTYNEQFFGPGTRLTVL.

V usage is TRBV18 and J usage is TRBJ2-7; possible D gene TRBD1, 6 bases. Per the germline V gene, CDR1 is KGHSH and CDR2 is LQKENI. The CDR3 extends over 15 amino acids. Trimming pared 3 bases from V and 3 bases from J, leaving 15 bases between. The DNA for the CDR3 is TGTGCCAGCTCACCGGGTCCGGGACAAGTCTACGAGCAGTACTTC. Amino acid sequence: CASSPGPGQVYEQYF.

This rearrangement joins TRBV2 to TRBJ1-6, with D hard to call. The CDR3 totals 15 residues. Germline V gives CDR1 SNHLY, CDR2 FYNNEI. Trimming left V 5 bases short and J 7 bases short, with 15 bases between. The CDR3 region is CASSSFIQNNSPLHF. In DNA, the CDR3 is TGTGCCAGCAGTTCATTTATACAGAACAATTCACCCCTCCACTTT.

This chain links TRBV28 with TRBJ2-5; a weak D match, TRBD2 (5 bases). Trimming left V 2 bases short and J 1 base short, with 11 bases between. Germline V gene sequence: CDR1 MDHEN, CDR2 SYDVKM. CDR3 length: 15 residues. This CDR3 reads CASSLAPGIQETQYF. In DNA form, the CDR3 reads TGTGCCAGCAGTTTAGCTCCGGGAATCCAAGAGACCCAGTACTTC.

This chain connects TRBV10-3 to TRBJ2-7; D unresolved. The CDR3 contains 12 residues. The V and J ends lost 2 bases and 2 bases respectively, with 4 bases between them. Germline CDR1 reads ENHRY; CDR2 reads SYGVKD. The CDR3 reads CAISELPYEQYF. For the CDR3, the DNA is TGTGCCATCAGTGAGCTCCCCTACGAGCAGTACTTC.

This chain connects TRBV30 to TRBJ1-4; TRBD1 is a possible D gene (6 bases). Germline assignment: CDR1 GTSNPN and CDR2 SVGIG (reference sequence). CDR3 length: 13 amino acids. Trimming stripped 2 bases from V and 13 bases from J, with 17 bases between. CDR3 DNA: TGTGCCTGGAGTCCTCCAGGGGATGAGATACTGTTTTTT. Translating it yields CAWSPPGDEILFF.

V is TRBV19 and J is TRBJ1-5; a possible D gene is TRBD1 (5 bases). The V gene's germline CDR1 is LNHDA and CDR2 SQIVND (reference sequence). The ends were cut back, 6 bases at V and 4 bases at J, with 10 bases in the middle. This CDR3 comprises 13 residues. The CDR3 spells CASSRDANQPQHF. Written as DNA, the CDR3 is TGTGCCAGTAGCAGGGACGCGAATCAGCCCCAGCATTTT.

This sequence joins TRBV28 and TRBJ1-5, with D uncertain. Trimming removed 6 bases at V and 1 base at J, with 13 bases between. This CDR3 region has 15 residues. Germline V CDR1 and CDR2: MDHEN, SYDVKM. CDR3 region: CASSPGGFSNQPQHF. The CDR3 coding sequence is TGTGCCAGCAGCCCGGGAGGTTTCAGCAATCAGCCCCAGCATTTT.

Remarks on this clone: Its ends do not fully match the called genes, so a read error is possible. This sample includes further DNA sequences coding for the same CDR3. This chain links TRBV7-2 with TRBJ2-2; TRBD2 matches 12 bases. Looked up from germline, CDR1 is SGHTA and CDR2 is FQGNSA. There are 15 residues in the CDR3. This CDR3 is CASSLAGGPAGELFF. The CDR3, as DNA: TGTGCCAGCAGCCTAGCGGGGGGGCCGGCCGGGGAGCTGTTTTTT.

This chain uses TRBV7-2 with TRBJ2-5; 9 bases map to TRBD1. The CDR3 length is 14 residues. The germline V gene encodes CDR1 SGHTA and CDR2 FQGNSA. Losses at the gene ends were 4 bases for V and 5 bases for J; bases not matched to a gene: 5. The CDR3 spells CASSYFGQGETQYF. As DNA, the CDR3 is TGTGCCAGCAGCTACTTTGGACAGGGGGAGACCCAGTACTTC.

This chain uses TRBV3-1 (or the pseudogene TRBV3-2) with TRBJ1-4; 9 bases line up with TRBD1. V gave up 4 bases and J gave up 8 bases; unmatched junction bases: 5. The CDR3 covers 14 residues. Germline V gene lookup returns CDR1 LGHDT and CDR2 YNNKEL (reference sequence). This CDR3 reads CASSRTGEGEKLFF. CDR3 nucleotide sequence: TGTGCCAGCAGCCGGACAGGGGAAGGAGAAAAACTGTTTTTT.

The rearrangement joins TRBV5-5 to TRBJ2-7; no definite D call. V shed 4 bases and J shed 0 bases, with 11 bases lying between them. Germline CDR1 reads SGHKS; CDR2 reads YYEKEE (reference sequence). The CDR3 spans 14 residues. In nucleotides, the CDR3 is TGTGCCAGCAGCCCTCCGATGAGCTCCTACGAGCAGTACTTC. Translating it yields CASSPPMSSYEQYF.